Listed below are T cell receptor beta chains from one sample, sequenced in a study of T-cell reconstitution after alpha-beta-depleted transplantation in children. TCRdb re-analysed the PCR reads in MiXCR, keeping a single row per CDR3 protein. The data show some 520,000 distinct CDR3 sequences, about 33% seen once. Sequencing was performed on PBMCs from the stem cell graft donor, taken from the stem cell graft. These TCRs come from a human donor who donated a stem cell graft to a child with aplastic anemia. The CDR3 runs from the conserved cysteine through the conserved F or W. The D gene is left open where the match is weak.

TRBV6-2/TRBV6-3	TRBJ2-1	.	CASSTRRTAYNEQFF
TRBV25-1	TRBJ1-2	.	CASSVFLLNYGYTF
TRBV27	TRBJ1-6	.	CASSKKQGSAPLHF
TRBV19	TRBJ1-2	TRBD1	CASQKPTGLGDYGYTF
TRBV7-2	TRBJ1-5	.	CASSLDVLRGQPQHF
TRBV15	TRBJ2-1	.	CATSTTKREQFF
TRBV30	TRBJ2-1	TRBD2	CAWSPGTSARNEQFF
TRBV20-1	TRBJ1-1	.	CSARDPGRMLNTEAFF
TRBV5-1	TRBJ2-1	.	CASSLDRLYEQFF
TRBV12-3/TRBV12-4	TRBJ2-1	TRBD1	CASSRDRTYNEQFF
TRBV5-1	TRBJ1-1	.	CASSITGGMNTEAFF
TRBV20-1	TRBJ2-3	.	CSATRDGRTDTQYF
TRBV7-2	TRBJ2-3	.	CASSPARSLLADTQYF
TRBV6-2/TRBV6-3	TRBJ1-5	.	CASSRDGTSPQHF
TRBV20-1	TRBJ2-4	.	CSAMPLKNIQYF
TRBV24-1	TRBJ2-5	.	CATSDSWGRETQYF
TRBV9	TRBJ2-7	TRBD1	CASSPAQGAEQYF
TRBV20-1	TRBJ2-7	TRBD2	CSARQAGGYEQYF